Presented here are 3 T cell receptor beta chains from one specimen sequenced in a study of cytomegalovirus exposure and HLA in healthy donors. Researchers ran the PCR with 60 Vbeta and 13 Jbeta primers. Here immunoSEQ multiplex PCR was the method, and the copy in TCRdb shows in-frame clones only, minus some. The sample records approximately 78,000 clones, approximately 88% being singletons. The sequencing sample was made of PBMCs. These receptor sequences come from a woman in her fifties or sixties in good health and CMV-seronegative.

The V and J genes are TRBV27 and TRBJ1-2, with 9 bases lining up with TRBD1. With V trimmed by 6 bases and J by 2 bases, 4 bases remained unmatched. Germline V CDR1 and CDR2: MNHEY, SMNVEV (reference sequence). The CDR3 contains 14 residues. Here the CDR3 DNA reads TGTGCCAGCAGCCGGGGACAGGGAAACTATGGCTACACCTTC. Amino acids: CASSRGQGNYGYTF.

The chain employs TRBV5-5 and TRBJ1-1; possible D gene TRBD1, 6 bases. The CDR3 totals 15 residues. V gave up 0 bases and J gave up 4 bases, with 13 bases separating them. Germline lookup yields CDR1 SGHKS and CDR2 YYEKEE (reference sequence). The chain's CDR3 is CASSLARGARTEAFF. DNA of the CDR3: TGTGCCAGCAGCTTGGCCCGGGGGGCGCGCACTGAAGCTTTCTTT. Full variable domain (rest looked up from reference TRBV5-5 and TRBJ1-1): DAGVTQSPTHLIKTRGQQVTLRCSPISGHKSVSWYQQVLGQGPQFIFQYYEKEERGRGNFPDRFSARQFPNYSSELNVNALLLGDSALYLCASSLARGARTEAFFGQGTRLTVV.

This chain links TRBV12-5 with TRBJ1-1; 9 positions match TRBD1. The junction had 15 bases not matched to a gene; V was cut back by 0 bases and J by 7 bases. Germline-derived CDR1 and CDR2 are LGHNT and FRNRAP. CDR3 size: 18 residues. The chain's CDR3 is CASGLVVDRGSAHFEAFF. The CDR3 DNA is TGTGCTAGTGGTTTGGTAGTTGACAGGGGGAGCGCCCACTTTGAAGCTTTCTTT.